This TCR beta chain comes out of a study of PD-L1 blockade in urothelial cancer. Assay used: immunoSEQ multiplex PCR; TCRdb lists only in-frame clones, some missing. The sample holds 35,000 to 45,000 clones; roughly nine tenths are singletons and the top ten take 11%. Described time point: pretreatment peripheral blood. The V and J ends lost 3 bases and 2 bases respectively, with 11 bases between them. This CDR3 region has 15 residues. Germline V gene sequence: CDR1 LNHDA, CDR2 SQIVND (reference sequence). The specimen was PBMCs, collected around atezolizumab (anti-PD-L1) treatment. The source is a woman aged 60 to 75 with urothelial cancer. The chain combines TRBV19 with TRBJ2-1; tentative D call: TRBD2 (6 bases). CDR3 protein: CASSITSGPYNEQFF. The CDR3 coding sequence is TGTGCCAGTAGTATTACCAGCGGGCCCTACAATGAGCAGTTCTTC.